This entry describes one TCR beta chain. CDR3 length: 15 amino acids. Germline loops: CDR1 SEHNR, CDR2 FQNEAQ (reference sequence). The V and J ends lost 6 bases and 3 bases, in that order; junction bases with no gene match: 9. The sample originates from a study of blood T cell repertoires in COVID-19. Study-wide context: Samples representing acute and convalescent COVID-19 were sourced from the United States, Italy and Spain.

Original analysis: Amplifying reference gene primers gave estimates of nucleated cell counts. Using immunoSEQ multiplex PCR, the repertoire was profiled, and TCRdb retains in-frame clones only, with some absent. V, J and clone size are those of that table, while D and trimming were read from the DNA. The sample has about 300,000 clones; around 83% are singletons. This chain connects TRBV7-9 to TRBJ2-7; 9 bases fit TRBD1. Sequencing used peripheral blood. This TCR was recovered from a woman in her fifties or sixties with acute or convalescent COVID-19. Here the CDR3 DNA reads TGTGCCAGCAGTCCCCGGGACAGGGATATCTACGAGCAGTACTTC. It specifies CASSPRDRDIYEQYF.